This T cell receptor (beta chain) emerged from a study of blood T cells in healthy people across ages. Points from the study as a whole: Across samples, TCR beta diversity tracked strongly with naive T cell percentage. Changes in expanded clonotypes were possibly confounded, as the CMV status of donors was unknown.

Comments on this clonotype: The target antigen is unknown.

Next came a second PCR, run for about 6 to 12 cycles, which used a sample-barcoded 5' primer along with a J-beta primer mix. A template-switch adaptor that had 12 random nucleotides put a tag on each cDNA molecule. No fewer than 2.5 million CDR3-containing paired-end reads came from each sample. MiXCR was run by TCRdb on the 5' RACE reads, yielding one entry per CDR3 protein. Here the sample spans around 1,000,000 distinct CDR3 sequences, 30% to 40% being singletons. Trimming cost V 3 bases and J 2 bases, with 20 bases left between them. Germline-derived CDR1 and CDR2 are SGHDT and YYEEEE. The CDR3 runs 18 residues.

This TCR derives from a man between 18 and 29 years old in good health. Sequenced input: blood. The rearrangement links TRBV5-6 to TRBJ2-2, with D hard to call. The CDR3 bases are TGTGCCAGCAGCTCCATTGCTGGGATCGCCTTTAACACCGGGGAGCTGTTTTTT. The encoded protein is CASSSIAGIAFNTGELFF.